One T cell receptor (beta chain) is described in this entry. The data derive from a study of blood T cell repertoires in COVID-19. Overall study: Sites across the United States, Italy and Spain contributed samples from acute and convalescent COVID-19. Sources were T cells, B-cell-depleted T cells, or PBMCs; the material itself was cDNA or gDNA.

In the original workflow: From reference gene primer amplification, estimates of nucleated cell counts were derived. TCRdb's table, derived via immunoSEQ multiplex PCR, lists solely in-frame clones and lacks some. V and J calls and clone size are as listed in that table; D and trimming were resolved from the DNA. Among some 170,000 clones, approximately 80% were seen once, and the ten largest hold approximately 11%. Germline values: CDR1 MGHRA, CDR2 YSYEKL. The CDR3 length is 16 residues. Trimming removed 1 base from V and 4 bases from J, with 14 bases in between. The V and J genes are TRBV4-1 and TRBJ2-1; D is ambiguous. This sequence originates from a human donor in a cohort sampled during active COVID-19. Sequencing was carried out using peripheral blood. The DNA for the CDR3 is TGCGCCAGCAGCCAAGGGTTTGCGTCACCATACAATGAGCAGTTCTTC. Its protein is CASSQGFASPYNEQFF.